The 14 T cell receptor beta chains presented below share a single source sample, sequenced in a study of early T cells in non-severe SARS-CoV-2 infection. TCRdb called the 5' RACE reads again in MiXCR, with one record for every CDR3 protein. The sample carries about 56,000 distinct CDR3 sequences, 10% recorded once. Sequencing input: whole blood. These receptors were obtained from an adult who was a healthcare worker with PCR-confirmed SARS-CoV-2 infection or an uninfected control (not recorded which).

To note about this clonotype: The junction and the germline gene differ at one end; a read error may be behind it. The chain employs TRBV29-1 and TRBJ2-2; D is perhaps TRBD1 or TRBD2 (5 bases each). This CDR3 is 15 amino acids long. Germline V gene sequence: CDR1 SQVTM, CDR2 ANQGSEA. The CDR3 sequence is CSVRDGNANTRELFF. The CDR3 DNA reads TGCAGCGTTCGGGACGGGAATGCCAACACCAGGGAGCTGTTTTTT.

This clonotype showed up many times. The chain carries TRBV6-1 and TRBJ2-6; D is perhaps TRBD1 (5 bases). The CDR3 sequence is 14 residues long. Deletions cut 8 bases from V and 7 bases from J, with 15 bases between. Germline-derived CDR1 and CDR2 are MNHNS and SASEGT. As DNA, the CDR3 is TGTGCCAGCCTAACGACAGCCGTAGCCAACGTCCTGACTTTC. This translates into CASLTTAVANVLTF.

This clonotype has a handful of counts. The chain couples TRBV2 to TRBJ2-3; D unresolved. Germline V CDR1 and CDR2: SNHLY, FYNNEI. V lost 2 bases to trimming and J lost 0 bases, with 9 bases between them. The CDR3 length is 15 residues. CDR3: CASSENSISTDTQYF. The CDR3 DNA is TGTGCCAGCAGTGAAAATTCCATTAGCACAGATACGCAGTATTTT.

This clonotype was observed at least ten times. V gene TRBV2 combines with J gene TRBJ2-1, with D maybe TRBD2 (6 bases). CDR3 length equals 13 residues. Trimming removed 8 bases from V and 5 bases from J, with 13 bases in between. Germline loops: CDR1 SNHLY, CDR2 FYNNEI. The CDR3 protein is CASRLASNNEQFF. The CDR3 DNA is TGTGCCAGCCGGCTAGCGTCTAACAATGAGCAGTTCTTC.

This clonotype has at least ten counts. The chain uses TRBV6-6 and TRBJ2-1, with 11 bases identical to TRBD2. This CDR3 is built from 15 residues. Trimming took 2 bases from V and 6 from J; bases not matched to a gene: 3. CDR1 and CDR2 (germline): MNHNY, SVGAGI (reference sequence). This chain's CDR3 is CASSYALAGGNEQFF. Here the CDR3 DNA reads TGTGCCAGCAGTTACGCTCTAGCGGGAGGCAATGAGCAGTTCTTC.

The V and J genes are TRBV29-1 and TRBJ1-4; D is ambiguous. Germline V gives CDR1 SQVTM, CDR2 ANQGSEA. The V end was cut by 6 bases, the J end by 5 bases, with 4 bases between. The CDR3 is 10 amino acids. The CDR3 spells CSVENEKLFF. CDR3 nucleotides: TGCAGCGTCGAGAATGAAAAACTGTTTTTT.

The genes are TRBV6-1 and TRBJ2-7; 10 bases map to TRBD1. V shed 7 bases and J 6 bases; nucleotides not matched to a gene: 6. The CDR3 extends over 13 amino acids. Germline lookup yields CDR1 MNHNS and CDR2 SASEGT. CDR3 in amino acids: CASTIGQGGEQYF. The CDR3 DNA reads TGTGCCAGCACTATCGGACAGGGGGGCGAGCAGTACTTC.

This clonotype was seen more than once but under ten times. This rearrangement joins TRBV9 to TRBJ2-7; 8 bases are shared with TRBD1. The CDR3 is made up of 15 amino acids. Germline CDR1 reads SGDLS; CDR2 reads YYNGEE. V shed 4 bases, J shed 1 base, and the junction held 7 bases outside the gene matches. CDR3 sequence: CASSMGQALSYEQYF. DNA of the CDR3: TGTGCCAGCAGCATGGGACAGGCCCTTTCCTACGAGCAGTACTTC.

This clonotype was counted many times. V gene TRBV11-2 combines with J gene TRBJ2-3; 7 bases map to TRBD2. CDR1 and CDR2 (germline): SGHAT, FQNNGV. The CDR3 runs to 15 residues. Losses at the gene ends were 5 bases for V and 2 bases for J; bases not matched to a gene: 7. Here the CDR3 DNA reads TGTGCCAGCAGCCCCACCGGGACTACCACAGATACGCAGTATTTT. Translation gives CASSPTGTTTDTQYF.

This clonotype was picked up many times. This chain joins TRBV4-3 and TRBJ1-2; 7 bases align to TRBD1. Unmatched junction bases numbered 11, after V lost 1 base and J lost 6 bases. In germline, CDR1 is LGHNA, CDR2 YSLEER. This CDR3 has 16 residues. This CDR3 is CASSQAERQGEDGYTF. DNA for the CDR3: TGCGCCAGCAGCCAAGCGGAGAGACAGGGAGAGGATGGCTACACCTTC.

This clonotype was picked up a small number of times. This rearrangement joins TRBV9 to TRBJ2-7; no clear D gene. Between the trimmed V and J ends, which lost 4 bases and 4 bases, there was a span of 15 bases. Per germline, CDR1 SGDLS and CDR2 YYNGEE. This CDR3 is 14 amino acids long. CDR3 region: CASSPQSALYEQYF. CDR3 DNA sequence: TGTGCCAGCAGCCCCCAGTCGGCTTTATACGAGCAGTACTTC.

This clonotype was seen repeatedly, ten times or more. The CDR3 DNA follows: TGTGCCAGCGGGACTAGCGGATACAATGAGCAGTTCTTC. It translates to CASGTSGYNEQFF. The chain employs TRBV7-6 and TRBJ2-1; 11 bases match TRBD2. Germline trimming cut 8 bases from V and 4 bases from J; bases unmatched to any gene: 1. Germline values: CDR1 SGHVS, CDR2 FNYEAQ. This CDR3 contains 13 residues.

This clonotype was detected only a few times. J is TRBJ2-7 and V is TRBV5-1; 9 nucleotides line up with TRBD1. There are 16 residues in the CDR3. CDR1 and CDR2 (germline): SGHRS, YFSETQ. With 0 bases clipped from V and 0 bases from J, the junction kept 4 bases outside the gene matches. The CDR3 loop reads CASSLGEQGASYEQYF. The DNA for the CDR3 is TGCGCCAGCAGCTTGGGTGAACAGGGGGCCTCCTACGAGCAGTACTTC.

With regard to this clonotype: Since a much larger clone is just one base distant, this may be a read error. The V gene is TRBV27, the J gene TRBJ2-3; D is possibly TRBD1 (5 bases). Germline V gene sequence: CDR1 MNHEY, CDR2 SMNVEV (reference sequence). Trimming stripped 2 bases from V and 5 bases from J, with 11 bases between. The CDR3 is 14 amino acids. CDR3 sequence (DNA): TGTGCCAGCAGTTTACTTATGGGGCAAGATACGCAGTATTTT. This gives the protein CASSLLMGQDTQYF.